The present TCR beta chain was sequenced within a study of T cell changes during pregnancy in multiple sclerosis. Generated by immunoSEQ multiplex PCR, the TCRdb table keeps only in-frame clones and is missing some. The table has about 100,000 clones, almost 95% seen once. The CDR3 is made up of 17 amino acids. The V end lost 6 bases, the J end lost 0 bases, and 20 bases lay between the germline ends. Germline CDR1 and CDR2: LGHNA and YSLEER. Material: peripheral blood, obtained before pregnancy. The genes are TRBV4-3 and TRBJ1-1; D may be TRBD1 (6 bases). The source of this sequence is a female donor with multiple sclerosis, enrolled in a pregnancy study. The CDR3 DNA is TGCGCCAGCAGTCAACAGGGTGAGATGGGTGTGAACACTGAAGCTTTCTTT. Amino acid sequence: CASSQQGEMGVNTEAFF.